These 21 T cell receptor beta chains share one sample of origin, sequenced in a study of T cells in Graves' hyperthyroidism and ophthalmopathy. RNA transcripts served as the template for amplifying TCR beta CDR3 regions. A set of HTBI primers served as the primers for a first-round RT-PCR of the TCR CDR3. TCRdb reprocessed the multiplex PCR reads via MiXCR and lists one record per CDR3 protein. Among fewer than 750,000 distinct CDR3 sequences listed, under 15% were seen once. Sequencing input: blood. The origin of the receptors is a woman aged 40 to 55 with Graves' ophthalmopathy.

This clonotype showed up many times. This chain links TRBV28 with TRBJ2-3; perhaps D is TRBD1 or TRBD2 (5 bases each). The CDR3 runs 14 residues. Trimming stripped 9 bases from V and 1 base from J, with 14 bases between. The germline V gene has CDR1 MDHEN and CDR2 SYDVKM. The CDR3 region is CASRGDARTDTQYF. The CDR3 DNA follows: TGTGCCAGTAGAGGGGACGCCCGCACAGATACGCAGTATTTT.

The sample holds many counts of this clonotype. The chain carries TRBV6-5 and TRBJ2-7, with TRBD1 matching over 12 bases. Germline V gene lookup returns CDR1 MNHEY and CDR2 SVGAGI. The V and J ends lost 0 bases and 9 bases, in that order; junction bases with no gene match: 9. The CDR3 runs to 16 residues. Here the CDR3 reads CASSYSNPGQGATQYF. The CDR3 nucleotides are TGTGCCAGCAGTTACTCCAATCCGGGACAGGGGGCAACGCAGTACTTC.

The genes are TRBV12-3 or TRBV12-4 and TRBJ1-2; 9 bases match TRBD1. CDR3 length: 14 residues. V trimming: 5 bases; J trimming: 8 bases; junction bases outside the gene matches: 9. The CDR3 spells CASSLWDRENGYTF. The CDR3 DNA sequence: TGTGCCAGCAGTCTCTGGGACAGGGAGAACGGCTACACCTTC.

V gene TRBV12-3 or TRBV12-4 combines with J gene TRBJ1-2; D is ambiguous. The CDR3 has 13 residues. V was pared by 5 bases and J by 4 bases, with 11 bases between. The CDR3 is CASSESPVYGYTF. The DNA of the CDR3 is TGTGCCAGCAGTGAATCCCCGGTCTATGGCTACACCTTC.

In this sample, this clonotype turned up many times. The chain links TRBV2 to TRBJ2-7, with TRBD1 matching 7 bases. The CDR3 consists of 15 residues. J lost 1 base, V lost 1 base, and 4 bases had no gene match. CDR1 SNHLY and CDR2 FYNNEI come from the germline V gene. The CDR3 nucleotides read TGTGCCAGCAGTGAAGGGACAGGTCGATCCTACGAGCAGTACTTC. Its protein is CASSEGTGRSYEQYF.

This clonotype was picked up many times. J is TRBJ2-5 and V is TRBV15; the D is unclear. The ends were cut back, 3 bases at V and 1 base at J, with 6 bases in the middle. Germline values: CDR1 LNHNV, CDR2 YYDKDF (reference sequence). CDR3 size: 13 residues. The CDR3 region is CATSSFFQETQYF. The CDR3 coding sequence is TGTGCCACCAGCAGCTTTTTCCAAGAGACCCAGTACTTC.

This clonotype was seen ten or more times. The V call is TRBV11-3, the J call TRBJ2-7; TRBD2 might be the D (6 bases). The CDR3 spans 15 residues. V gave up 4 bases and J gave up 3 bases, with 16 bases separating them. CDR1 and CDR2 from the germline V gene are SGHNT and YENEEA. CDR3 loop: CASSSRASVIYEQYF. CDR3 DNA sequence: TGTGCCAGCAGCTCCCGGGCTAGCGTGATCTACGAGCAGTACTTC.

The chain combines TRBV3-1 with TRBJ2-7, with TRBD1 matching 7 bases. Trimming cost V 0 bases and J 3 bases; bases outside gene matches: 8. Germline assignment: CDR1 LGHDT and CDR2 YNNKEL (reference sequence). CDR3 length: 16 amino acids. CDR3 protein: CASSQEPTGFRYEQYF. In DNA, the CDR3 is TGTGCCAGCAGCCAAGAGCCGACAGGGTTTCGCTACGAGCAGTACTTC.

The chain combines TRBV6-1 with TRBJ1-6; D may be TRBD1 (6 bases). Germline lookup yields CDR1 MNHNS and CDR2 SASEGT. The CDR3 is made up of 14 amino acids. V was trimmed by 7 bases and J by 8 bases, leaving 15 bases between them. CDR3 region: CASNPGQLDSPLHF. CDR3 in DNA: TGTGCCAGCAATCCGGGACAACTGGATTCACCCCTCCACTTT.

The rearrangement joins TRBV6-5 to TRBJ2-2, with TRBD1 matching over 9 bases. CDR1 is MNHEY and CDR2 is SVGAGI in the germline V gene. The V segment lost 2 bases and the J segment 0 bases; nucleotides outside the gene matches: 1. This CDR3 is 16 amino acids long. The CDR3 spells CASSYRDRANTGELFF. The CDR3 nucleotides read TGTGCCAGCAGTTACAGGGACAGGGCGAACACCGGGGAGCTGTTTTTT.

This clonotype came up many times. V is TRBV28 and J is TRBJ1-5; a possible D gene is TRBD1 (6 bases). CDR3 size: 16 residues. The ends were cut back, 0 bases at V and 0 bases at J, with 9 bases in the middle. The V gene's germline CDR1 is MDHEN and CDR2 SYDVKM. The CDR3 sequence is CASSLWGGHSNQPQHF. The CDR3 bases are TGTGCCAGCAGTTTATGGGGGGGGCATAGCAATCAGCCCCAGCATTTT.

The J gene is TRBJ2-5, the V gene TRBV3-1; D remains unclear. The length of the CDR3 is 13 residues. Trimming pared 1 base from V and 4 bases from J, leaving 7 bases between. Germline CDR1 LGHDT, CDR2 YNNKEL (reference sequence). The CDR3 spells CASSQVRLETQYF. Written as DNA, the CDR3 is TGTGCCAGCAGCCAAGTAAGATTAGAGACCCAGTACTTC.

This clonotype was seen repeatedly, ten times or more. Written as DNA, the CDR3 is TGTGCCAGCAGCCGGCAGTCGCGTCAGCCCCAGCATTTT. Encoded protein: CASSRQSRQPQHF. The chain is built from TRBV7-2 and TRBJ1-5; no firm D call. V lost 5 bases and J lost 6, with 11 bases in between. CDR3 length equals 13 residues. Looked up from germline, CDR1 is SGHTA and CDR2 is FQGNSA. Based on the CDR3 plus reference TRBV7-2 and TRBJ1-5, the full variable domain is GAGVSQSPSNKVTEKGKDVELRCDPISGHTALYWYRQSLGQGLEFLIYFQGNSAPDKSGLPSDRFSAERTGGSVSTLTIQRTQQEDSAVYLCASSRQSRQPQHFGDGTRLSIL.

This clonotype appeared many times. At one end, the junction sequence differs from germline, possibly due to a read error. CDR3 coding DNA: TGTGCCAGCAGCTTAGGTACAGGGGTCTATGGCTACACCTTC. Translating gives CASSLGTGVYGYTF. This sequence joins TRBV12-3 or TRBV12-4 and TRBJ1-2; 7 bases are a match to TRBD1. CDR3 length: 14 residues.

On this clonotype: A clone one base away is much larger, so this may be a read error. V and J are TRBV10-3 and TRBJ2-7; tentatively, D is TRBD1 (5 bases). The CDR3 runs 14 residues. CDR1 ENHRY and CDR2 SYGVKD come from the germline V gene. Trimming stripped 3 bases from V and 4 bases from J, with 13 bases between. The CDR3 bases are TGTGCCATCAGTGATGGGTCAGGGAATTACGAGCAGTACTTC. Protein: CAISDGSGNYEQYF.

This clonotype was counted only a few times. The chain combines TRBV28 with TRBJ2-7; TRBD1 aligns across 11 bases. Germline CDR1 and CDR2: MDHEN and SYDVKM. V trimming: 5 bases; J trimming: 3 bases; junction bases outside the gene matches: 12. The CDR3 is made up of 17 amino acids. The DNA for the CDR3 is TGTGCCAGCAGTACCTTGGACAGGGGGCGGTTCGGCTACGAGCAGTACTTC. Protein product: CASSTLDRGRFGYEQYF.

This clonotype was detected ten times or more. The CDR3 sequence: CASRGVTYEQYF. In DNA form, the CDR3 reads TGTGCCAGCAGGGGGGTAACCTACGAGCAGTACTTC. The V gene is TRBV6-2 or TRBV6-3, the J gene TRBJ2-7; D possibly matches TRBD1 or TRBD2 (5 bases each). Germline V gives CDR1 MNHEY, CDR2 SVGEGT. Between the trimmed V and J ends, which lost 6 bases and 2 bases, there was a span of 8 bases. The CDR3 consists of 12 residues.

The CDR3 loop reads CASSAGTSGIETQYF. DNA of the CDR3: TGCGCCAGTTCCGCAGGGACTAGCGGCATAGAGACCCAGTACTTC. V is TRBV4-3 and J is TRBJ2-5, with 11 bases aligning to TRBD2. V trimming: 9 bases; J trimming: 4 bases; junction bases outside the gene matches: 10. This CDR3 is built from 15 residues. CDR1 is LGHNA and CDR2 is YSLEER in the germline V gene.

This clonotype was seen repeatedly, ten times or more. The rearrangement links TRBV24-1 to TRBJ1-2; D is ambiguous. The CDR3 covers 11 residues. Trimming removed 2 bases at V and 7 bases at J, with 4 bases between. Germline lookup yields CDR1 KGHDR and CDR2 SFDVKD. DNA for the CDR3: TGTGCCACCAGTGATTACGGTGGCTACACCTTC. Translation gives CATSDYGGYTF.

This clonotype was detected ten times or more. The chain carries TRBV28 and TRBJ2-5; TRBD1 matches 9 bases. With V trimmed by 5 bases and J by 5 bases, 12 bases remained unmatched. There are 16 residues in the CDR3. Germline-derived CDR1 and CDR2 are MDHEN and SYDVKM. The DNA for the CDR3 is TGTGCCAGCAGTGATACAGGGGGCTTAGCTGCGGAGACCCAGTACTTC. It encodes CASSDTGGLAAETQYF.

This clonotype was recorded at least ten times. The chain joins TRBV7-2 to TRBJ1-1, with TRBD1 matching 8 bases. The CDR3 runs to 13 residues. V shed 3 bases, J shed 4 bases, and the junction held 1 base outside the gene matches. Germline V lookup: CDR1 SGHTA, CDR2 FQGNSA. Here the CDR3 reads CASSLGQVTEAFF. The CDR3, as DNA: TGTGCCAGCAGCTTGGGACAGGTCACTGAAGCTTTCTTT.